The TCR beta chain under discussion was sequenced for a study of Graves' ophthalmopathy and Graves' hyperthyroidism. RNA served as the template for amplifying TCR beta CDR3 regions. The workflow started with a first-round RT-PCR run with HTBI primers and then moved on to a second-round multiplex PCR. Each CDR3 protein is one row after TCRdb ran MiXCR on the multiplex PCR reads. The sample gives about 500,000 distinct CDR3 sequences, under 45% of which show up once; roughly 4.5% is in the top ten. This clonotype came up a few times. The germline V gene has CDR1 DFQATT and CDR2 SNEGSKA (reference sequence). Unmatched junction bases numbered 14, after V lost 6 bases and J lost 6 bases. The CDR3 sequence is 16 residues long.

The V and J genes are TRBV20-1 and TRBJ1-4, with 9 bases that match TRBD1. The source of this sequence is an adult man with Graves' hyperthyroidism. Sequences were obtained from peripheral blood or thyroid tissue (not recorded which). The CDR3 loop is CSAGTGSSRVDEKLFF. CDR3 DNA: TGCAGTGCCGGGACAGGGTCTTCGCGGGTGGATGAAAAACTGTTTTTT.